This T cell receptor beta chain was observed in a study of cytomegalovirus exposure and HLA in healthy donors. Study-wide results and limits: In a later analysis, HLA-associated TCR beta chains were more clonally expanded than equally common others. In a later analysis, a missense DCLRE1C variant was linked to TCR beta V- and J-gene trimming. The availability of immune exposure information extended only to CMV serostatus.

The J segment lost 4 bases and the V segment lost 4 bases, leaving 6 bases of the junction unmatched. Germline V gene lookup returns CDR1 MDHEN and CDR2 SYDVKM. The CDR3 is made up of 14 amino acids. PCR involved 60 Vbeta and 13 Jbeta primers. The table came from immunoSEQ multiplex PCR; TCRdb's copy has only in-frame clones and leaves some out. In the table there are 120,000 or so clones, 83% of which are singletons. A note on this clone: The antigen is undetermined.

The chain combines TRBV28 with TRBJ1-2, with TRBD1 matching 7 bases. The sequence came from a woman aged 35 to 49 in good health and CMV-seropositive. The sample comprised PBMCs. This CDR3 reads CASSSHRGGYGYTF. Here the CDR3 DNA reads TGTGCCAGCAGTTCCCACAGGGGCGGCTATGGCTACACCTTC.